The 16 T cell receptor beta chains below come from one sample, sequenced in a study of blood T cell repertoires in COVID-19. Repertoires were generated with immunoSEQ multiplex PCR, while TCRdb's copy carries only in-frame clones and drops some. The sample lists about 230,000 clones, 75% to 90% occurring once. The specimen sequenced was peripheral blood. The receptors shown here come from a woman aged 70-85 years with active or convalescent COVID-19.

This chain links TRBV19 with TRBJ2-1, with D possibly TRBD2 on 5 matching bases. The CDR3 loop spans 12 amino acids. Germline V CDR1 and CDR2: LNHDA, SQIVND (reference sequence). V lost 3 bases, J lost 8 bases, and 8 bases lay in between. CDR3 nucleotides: TGTGCCAGTAGTATCGACGGGGATGAGCAGTTCTTC. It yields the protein CASSIDGDEQFF.

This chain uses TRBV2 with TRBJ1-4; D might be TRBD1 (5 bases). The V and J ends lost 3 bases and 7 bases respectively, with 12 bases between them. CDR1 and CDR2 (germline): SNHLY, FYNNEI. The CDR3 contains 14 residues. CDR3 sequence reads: CASSDWQGGEKLFF. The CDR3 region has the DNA TGTGCCAGCAGTGATTGGCAGGGAGGTGAAAAACTGTTTTTT.

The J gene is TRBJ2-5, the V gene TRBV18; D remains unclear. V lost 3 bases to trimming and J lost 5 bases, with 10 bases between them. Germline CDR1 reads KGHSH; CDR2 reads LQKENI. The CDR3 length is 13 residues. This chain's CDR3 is CASSPQMMETQYF. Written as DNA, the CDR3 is TGTGCCAGCTCACCTCAGATGATGGAGACCCAGTACTTC. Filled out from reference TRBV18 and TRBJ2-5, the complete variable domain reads NAGVMQNPRHLVRRRGQEARLRCSPMKGHSHVYWYRQLPEEGLKFMVYLQKENIIDESGMPKERFSAEFPKEGPSILRIQQVVRGDSAAYFCASSPQMMETQYFGPGTRLLVL.

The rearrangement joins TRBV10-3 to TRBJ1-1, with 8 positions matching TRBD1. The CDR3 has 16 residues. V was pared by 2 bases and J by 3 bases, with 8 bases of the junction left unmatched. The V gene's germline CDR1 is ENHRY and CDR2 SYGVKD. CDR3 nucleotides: TGTGCCATCAGTGAGAAGGAGACAGGGGAGTACACTGAAGCTTTCTTT. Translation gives CAISEKETGEYTEAFF.

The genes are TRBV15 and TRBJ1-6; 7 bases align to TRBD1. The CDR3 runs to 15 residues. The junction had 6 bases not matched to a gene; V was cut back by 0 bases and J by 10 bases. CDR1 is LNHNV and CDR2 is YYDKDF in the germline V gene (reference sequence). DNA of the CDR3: TGTGCCACCAGCAGAGAGAACAGGGGCGGGTCACCCCTCCACTTT. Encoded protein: CATSRENRGGSPLHF.

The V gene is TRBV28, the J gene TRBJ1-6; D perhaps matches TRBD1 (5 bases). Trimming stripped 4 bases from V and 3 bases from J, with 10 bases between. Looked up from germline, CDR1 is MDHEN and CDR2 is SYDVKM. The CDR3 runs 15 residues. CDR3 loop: CASSSGQVYNSPLHF. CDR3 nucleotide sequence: TGTGCCAGCAGTTCCGGACAAGTCTATAATTCACCCCTCCACTTT.

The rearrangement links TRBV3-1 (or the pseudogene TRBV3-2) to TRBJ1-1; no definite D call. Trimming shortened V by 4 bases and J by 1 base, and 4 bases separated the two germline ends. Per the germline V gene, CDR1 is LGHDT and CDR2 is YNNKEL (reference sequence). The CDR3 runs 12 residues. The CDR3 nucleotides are TGTGCCAGCAGCCGAGGGAACACTGAAGCTTTCTTT. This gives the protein CASSRGNTEAFF.

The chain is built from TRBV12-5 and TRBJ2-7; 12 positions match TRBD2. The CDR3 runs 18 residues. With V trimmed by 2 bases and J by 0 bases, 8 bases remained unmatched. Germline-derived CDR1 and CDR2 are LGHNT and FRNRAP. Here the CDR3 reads CASGLNGTSGLSSYEQYF. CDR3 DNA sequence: TGTGCTAGTGGTTTGAACGGGACTAGCGGGTTGAGCTCCTACGAGCAGTACTTC.

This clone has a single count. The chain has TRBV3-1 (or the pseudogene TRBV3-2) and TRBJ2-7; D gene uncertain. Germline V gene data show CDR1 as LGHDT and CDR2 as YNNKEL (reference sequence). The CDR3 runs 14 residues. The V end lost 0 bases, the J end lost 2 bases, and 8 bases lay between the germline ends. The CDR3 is CASSQEATTYEQYF. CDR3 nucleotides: TGTGCCAGCAGCCAAGAGGCCACCACCTACGAGCAGTACTTC.

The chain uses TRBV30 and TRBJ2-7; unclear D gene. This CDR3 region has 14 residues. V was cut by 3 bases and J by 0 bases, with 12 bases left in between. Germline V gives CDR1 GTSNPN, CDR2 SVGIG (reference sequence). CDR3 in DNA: TGTGCCTGGAGGAGGCCGTCTAGCTCCTACGAGCAGTACTTC. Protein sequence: CAWRRPSSSYEQYF.

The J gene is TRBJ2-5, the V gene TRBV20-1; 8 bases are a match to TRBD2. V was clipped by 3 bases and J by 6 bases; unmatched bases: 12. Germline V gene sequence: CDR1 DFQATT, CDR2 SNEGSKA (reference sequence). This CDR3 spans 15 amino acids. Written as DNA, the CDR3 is TGCAGTGCTAGTAATCAGCGGGGGATCAGTAAGACCCAGTACTTC. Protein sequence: CSASNQRGISKTQYF.

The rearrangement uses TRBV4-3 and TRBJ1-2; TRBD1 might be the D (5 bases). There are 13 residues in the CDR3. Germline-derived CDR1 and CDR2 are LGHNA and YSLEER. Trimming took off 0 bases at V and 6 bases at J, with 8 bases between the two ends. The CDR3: CASSQEPRDGYTF. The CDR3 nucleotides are TGCGCCAGCAGCCAAGAGCCCAGGGATGGCTACACCTTC.

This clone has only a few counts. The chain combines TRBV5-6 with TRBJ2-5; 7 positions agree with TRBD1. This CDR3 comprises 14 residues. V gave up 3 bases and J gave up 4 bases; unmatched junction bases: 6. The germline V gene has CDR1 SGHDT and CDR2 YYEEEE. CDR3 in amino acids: CASSSTGSGETQYF. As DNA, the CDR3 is TGTGCCAGCAGCTCGACAGGGTCGGGAGAGACCCAGTACTTC.

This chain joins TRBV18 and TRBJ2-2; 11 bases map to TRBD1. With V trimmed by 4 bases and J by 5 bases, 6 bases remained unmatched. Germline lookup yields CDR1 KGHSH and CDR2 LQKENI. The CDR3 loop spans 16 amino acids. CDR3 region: CASSRGTGGRTGELFF. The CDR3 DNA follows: TGTGCCAGCTCACGTGGGACAGGGGGACGTACCGGGGAGCTGTTTTTT.

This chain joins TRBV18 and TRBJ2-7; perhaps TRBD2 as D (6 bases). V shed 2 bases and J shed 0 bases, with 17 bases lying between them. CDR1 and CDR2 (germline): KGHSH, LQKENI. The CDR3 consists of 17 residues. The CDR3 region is CASSPSHGGGSSYEQYF. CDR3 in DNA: TGTGCCAGCTCACCATCCCATGGGGGAGGAAGCTCCTACGAGCAGTACTTC.

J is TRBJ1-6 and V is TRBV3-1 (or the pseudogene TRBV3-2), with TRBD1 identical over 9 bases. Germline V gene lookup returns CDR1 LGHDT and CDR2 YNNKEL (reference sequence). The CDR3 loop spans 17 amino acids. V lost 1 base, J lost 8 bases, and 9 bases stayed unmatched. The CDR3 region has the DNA TGTGCCAGCAGCCAAGTCTTCCGGACAGGGGTTTATTCACCCCTCCACTTT. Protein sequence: CASSQVFRTGVYSPLHF.